Below, 8 T cell receptor beta chains from the same sample are listed, as sequenced in a study of cytomegalovirus exposure and HLA in healthy donors. In the PCR, 60 Vbeta and 13 Jbeta primers were used. Libraries were prepared by immunoSEQ multiplex PCR; TCRdb keeps only in-frame clonotypes and omits some of them. The repertoire consists of 150,000 to 200,000 clones, with 77% occurring once and the leading ten covering 1.5% to 2%. The sequencing sample was made of PBMCs. The origin of the receptors is a woman in her twenties or thirties in good health and CMV-seronegative.

The chain uses TRBV7-6 and TRBJ1-1, with 7 positions matching TRBD1. CDR1 and CDR2 (germline): SGHVS, FNYEAQ. Trimming at V came to 5 bases and at J to 6 bases, leaving 15 bases not matched to a gene. There are 16 residues in the CDR3. DNA for the CDR3: TGTGCCAGCAGCCGACCTCTCCAGTCTGGGACAGCTGAAGCTTTCTTT. Its translation: CASSRPLQSGTAEAFF.

The gene calls are TRBV10-3 and TRBJ2-3; 8 bases agree with TRBD2. Germline V gene sequence: CDR1 ENHRY, CDR2 SYGVKD. This CDR3 region has 16 residues. V trimming: 0 bases; J trimming: 11 bases; junction bases outside the gene matches: 13. The CDR3 region has the DNA TGTGCCATCAGTGAGTCGGCGGGAGGAGGGACGGGGGAGCAGTATTTT. Translating it yields CAISESAGGGTGEQYF.

This clone was seen only once. The V call is TRBV7-2, the J call TRBJ1-6; TRBD1 agrees at 8 bases. The J segment lost 7 bases and the V segment lost 5 bases, leaving 7 bases of the junction unmatched. The CDR3 runs to 15 residues. Germline CDR1 reads SGHTA; CDR2 reads FQGNSA. DNA of the CDR3: TGTGCCAGCAGCGCCAGCCGGGACAGGAATTCACCCCTCCACTTT. Protein product: CASSASRDRNSPLHF.

This clone showed up just once. The CDR3 bases are TGTGCCAGCAGCTCCGGGACAGAAAATGAAAAACTGTTTTTT. Encoded protein: CASSSGTENEKLFF. The J gene is TRBJ1-4, the V gene TRBV9, with TRBD1 identical over 7 bases. This CDR3 has 14 residues. V dropped 4 bases and J dropped 5; count of bases not matched to a gene: 5. Germline V gene data show CDR1 as SGDLS and CDR2 as YYNGEE. Supplemented by reference TRBV9 and TRBJ1-4, the full variable domain reads DSGVTQTPKHLITATGQRVTLRCSPRSGDLSVYWYQQSLDQGLQFLIQYYNGEERAKGNILERFSAQQFPDLHSELNLSSLELGDSALYFCASSSGTENEKLFFGSGTQLSVL.

The chain combines TRBV4-2 with TRBJ1-6, with unresolved D. Germline CDR1 LGHNA, CDR2 YNFKEQ. The CDR3 has 14 amino acids. V lost 1 base to trimming and J lost 15 bases, with 16 bases between them. Here the CDR3 DNA reads TGTGCCAGCAGCCAAGTTGACTTCGTGGGTTTCCTCCACTTT. It specifies CASSQVDFVGFLHF.

The CDR3 nucleotides are TGTGCCAGCAGCTTCCTGACTAGCGGGCAAGAGACCCAGTACTTC. Translation gives CASSFLTSGQETQYF. The rearrangement uses TRBV11-2 and TRBJ2-5, with 10 bases lining up with TRBD2. Trimming at V came to 3 bases and at J to 2 bases, leaving 3 bases not matched to a gene. The CDR3 covers 15 residues. Germline CDR1 and CDR2: SGHAT and FQNNGV.

The rearrangement joins TRBV7-2 to TRBJ2-7, with D maybe TRBD2 (7 bases). Germline V CDR1 and CDR2: SGHTA, FQGNSA. Trimming removed 1 base from V and 0 bases from J, with 16 bases in between. This CDR3 is built from 17 residues. The CDR3 sequence is CASSLVGGAGTSYEQYF. The CDR3 DNA reads as TGTGCCAGCAGCTTAGTGGGGGGGGCAGGGACCTCCTACGAGCAGTACTTC.

In regard to this clone: Its ends do not fully match the called genes, so a read error is possible. The chain links TRBV18 to TRBJ2-7, with 9 nucleotides matching TRBD1. The CDR3 is made up of 16 amino acids. The V gene's germline CDR1 is KGHSH and CDR2 LQKENI. In DNA form, the CDR3 reads TGTGTCAGCTCACCTCTTGGGCCAGGGACAGGGAGCGAGCAGTACTTC. Protein: CVSSPLGPGTGSEQYF.